These T cell receptor beta chains were read from a single sample in a study of cytomegalovirus exposure and HLA in healthy donors. Sequenced by immunoSEQ multiplex PCR; TCRdb stores in-frame clones only, minus some. This table has roughly 70,000 clones, roughly 71% appearing once. The sequencing input was PBMCs. Receptors originate from a man in his 70s in good health and CMV-seronegative. CDR3s include the opening cysteine and the closing phenylalanine or tryptophan. A D gene is named only where the DNA matches it firmly. Part of the rows lack a size; the others show once, few, many or a class for expanded clones.

NA	TRBD1	TRBJ2-3	TRBV5-1	TGCGCCAGCAGCTTCGATAGGGGACAGGACACAGATACGCAGTATTTT	CASSFDRGQDTDTQYF
NA	TRBD2	TRBJ2-1	TRBV6-5	TGTGCCAGCAGCCTTAGCGGGGGGGCCTCAGGTGAGCAGTTCTTC	CASSLSGGASGEQFF
NA	NA	TRBJ2-2	TRBV5-4	TGTGCCAGCAGCCGCGACTACACCGGGGAGCTGTTTTTT	CASSRDYTGELFF
NA	NA	TRBJ1-6	TRBV9	TGTGCCAGCAGCGTAAGTGGCAATTCACCCCTCCACTTT	CASSVSGNSPLHF
NA	TRBD1	TRBJ2-7	TRBV6-5	TGTGCCAGCAGTTACGTCGGACAGGGCCTCTACGAGCAGTACTTC	CASSYVGQGLYEQYF
NA	TRBD1	TRBJ1-5	TRBV10-3	TGTGCCATCAGTGAGTCGGGACAGGGGGTAAATCAGCCCCAGCATTTT	CAISESGQGVNQPQHF
NA	NA	TRBJ1-5	TRBV6-6	TGTGCCAGCAGTTACTCGAGCCGGGATCAGCCCCAGCATTTT	CASSYSSRDQPQHF
NA	NA	TRBJ1-3	TRBV4-3	TGCGCCAGCAGCCAAGATCAAAGGGGGAACACCATATATTTT	CASSQDQRGNTIYF
once	NA	TRBJ2-7	TRBV18	TGTGCCAGCTCACCACCAGGGGGACCCTACGAGCAGTACTTC	CASSPPGGPYEQYF
once	NA	TRBJ2-3	TRBV5-4	TGTGCCAGCAGCTTCTCGTCTGGACTAACAGATACGCAGTATTTT	CASSFSSGLTDTQYF
NA	TRBD2	TRBJ2-7	TRBV9	TGTGCCAGCAGCGCGGGGGGGGTTACCTACGAGCAGTACTTC	CASSAGGVTYEQYF
NA	NA	TRBJ1-4	TRBV7-9	TGTGCCAGCAGCTTTTTAACCGGCGACTTCAATGAAAAACTGTTTTTT	CASSFLTGDFNEKLFF
NA	TRBD2	TRBJ2-1	TRBV9	TGTGCCAGCAGCCAAATGGGTGGCGGGAGGTTCAATGAGCAGTTCTTC	CASSQMGGGRFNEQFF
NA	NA	TRBJ2-7	TRBV9	TGTGCCAGCAGCGCCCGCGCGAGGGCCCAATCCTACGAGCAGTACTTC	CASSARARAQSYEQYF
NA	NA	TRBJ1-4	TRBV28	TGTGCCAGCAGTTTAGGGGGCGAGAATAATGAAAAACTGTTTTTT	CASSLGGENNEKLFF
NA	NA	TRBJ1-4	TRBV5-1	TGCGCCAGCAGCCTGAGGGGGGGTCCTAATGAAAAACTGTTTTTT	CASSLRGGPNEKLFF
NA	NA	TRBJ1-1	TRBV4-1	TGCGCCAGCAGCCAAGATTCGGGCAGGCCTAGGGGTGAAGCTTTCTTT	CASSQDSGRPRGEAFF
NA	NA	TRBJ2-1	TRBV28	TGTGGGGCCGGGACACCGTACAATGAGCAGTTCTTC	CGAGTPYNEQFF
NA	TRBD1	TRBJ1-3	TRBV5-1	TGCGCCAGCAGCTTGGCAGGGACAGGCTTTGGAAACACCATATATTTT	CASSLAGTGFGNTIYF
NA	NA	TRBJ2-1	TRBV14	TGTGCCAGCAGCCCCCGCGCTAGCCAATTCCCGAACAATGAGCAGTTCTTC	CASSPRASQFPNNEQFF
few	NA	TRBJ2-2	TRBV7-8	TGTGCCAGCAGCTTGTTGTCACAGGGAACCGGGGAGCTGTTTTTT	CASSLLSQGTGELFF
NA	NA	TRBJ1-5	TRBV19	TGTGCCAGTAGTAGGAGGGACGTCAGCAATCAGCCCCAGCATTTT	CASSRRDVSNQPQHF
few	TRBD1	TRBJ1-6	TRBV19	TGTGCCAGTAGTAGAGTCCAGGGGGCGAGTAATTCACCCCTCCACTTT	CASSRVQGASNSPLHF
many	TRBD1	TRBJ2-1	TRBV6-5	TGTGCCAGCAGGTCGGGACAGAACTCCTACAATGAGCAGTTCTTC	CASRSGQNSYNEQFF
NA	NA	TRBJ1-1	TRBV6-4	TGTGCCAGCAGTGACCAGTCGAACACTGAAGCTTTCTTT	CASSDQSNTEAFF
NA	TRBD1	TRBJ1-5	TRBV6-1	TGTGCCAGCCACCGGGACAGAAATAGCAATCAGCCCCAGCATTTT	CASHRDRNSNQPQHF
NA	NA	TRBJ1-1	TRBV27	TGTGCCAGCTACGGTTCAGGGGCTGGGACTGAAGCTTTCTTT	CASYGSGAGTEAFF
NA	TRBD1	TRBJ2-7	TRBV10-3	TGTGCCATCAGTGAATCGCGGGGACAGGGGGTAGGCGAGCAGTACTTC	CAISESRGQGVGEQYF
NA	TRBD1	TRBJ2-1	TRBV9	TGTGCCAGCAGCATCCAACCGGGACAGTACAATGAGCAGTTCTTC	CASSIQPGQYNEQFF
NA	NA	TRBJ1-2	TRBV28	TGTGCCAGCAGTCCCCGGGCAAGACTATATGGCTACACCTTC	CASSPRARLYGYTF
NA	NA	TRBJ1-5	TRBV7-9	TGTTCCAGCAGCCGGGTCCCATCCGAGCCCCAGCATTTT	CSSSRVPSEPQHF
NA	NA	TRBJ2-5	TRBV7-7	TGTGCTAGCAGCCTAGGAGGGGCGGGGGCCCAAGAGACCCAGTACTTC	CASSLGGAGAQETQYF
few	NA	TRBJ1-1	TRBV5-1	TGCGCCAGCAGCTTGGGCCATGTGGGGGGTCTGAACACTGAAGCTTTCTTT	CASSLGHVGGLNTEAFF
NA	NA	TRBJ2-7	TRBV7-9	TGTGCCAGCAGCTTAACAGCCTACGAGCAGTACTTC	CASSLTAYEQYF